This record concerns one T cell receptor (beta chain) sequence. This sample stems from a study of blood T cell repertoires in COVID-19. Overall study: Samples representing acute and convalescent COVID-19 were sourced from the United States, Italy and Spain.

In germline, CDR1 is SGHTA, CDR2 FQGNSA. The V segment lost 5 bases and the J segment 0 bases; nucleotides outside the gene matches: 2. The CDR3 contains 14 residues. The protocol was immunoSEQ multiplex PCR, while the TCRdb copy is restricted to in-frame clones and leaves out a portion. The sample yields roughly 120,000 clones, 75% to 90% seen once. Source material: peripheral blood. This TCR came from a woman in her sixties or seventies with COVID-19, enrolled during active disease. This chain links TRBV7-2 with TRBJ1-2; the match to TRBD1 covers 8 bases. CDR3 nucleotide sequence: TGTGCCAGCAGCCCACAGGGGGCTAACTATGGCTACACCTTC. It is translated as CASSPQGANYGYTF.